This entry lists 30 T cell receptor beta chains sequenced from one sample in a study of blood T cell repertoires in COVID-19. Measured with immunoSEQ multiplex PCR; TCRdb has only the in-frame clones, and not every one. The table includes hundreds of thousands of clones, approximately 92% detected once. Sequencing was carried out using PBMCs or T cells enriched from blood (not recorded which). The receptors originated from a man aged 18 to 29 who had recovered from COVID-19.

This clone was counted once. CDR3 sequence (DNA): TGTGCCAGCAGCGTCCAGGGAGGGTACTACAATGAGCAGTTCTTC. Its translation is CASSVQGGYYNEQFF. The chain is built from TRBV9 and TRBJ2-1, with 7 bases identical to TRBD2. This CDR3 has 15 residues. V shed 2 bases, J shed 3 bases, and the junction held 5 bases outside the gene matches. Germline loops: CDR1 SGDLS, CDR2 YYNGEE.

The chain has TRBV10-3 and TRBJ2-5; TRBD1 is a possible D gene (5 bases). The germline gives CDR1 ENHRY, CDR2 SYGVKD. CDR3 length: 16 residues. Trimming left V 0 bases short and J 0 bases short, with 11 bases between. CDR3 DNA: TGTGCCATCAGTGAGTCGGCTGTGACAGACCAAGAGACCCAGTACTTC. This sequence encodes CAISESAVTDQETQYF.

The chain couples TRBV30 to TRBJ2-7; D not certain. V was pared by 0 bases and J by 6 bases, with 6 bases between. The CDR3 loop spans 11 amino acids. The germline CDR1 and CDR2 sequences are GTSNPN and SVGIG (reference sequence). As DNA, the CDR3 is TGTGCCTGGAGTGTATCGGGCGAGCAGTACTTC. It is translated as CAWSVSGEQYF.

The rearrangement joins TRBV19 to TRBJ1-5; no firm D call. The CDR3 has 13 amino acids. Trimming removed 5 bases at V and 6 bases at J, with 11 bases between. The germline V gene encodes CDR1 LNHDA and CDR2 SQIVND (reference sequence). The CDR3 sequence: CASSEGWGQPQHF. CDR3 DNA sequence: TGTGCCAGTAGTGAGGGATGGGGTCAGCCCCAGCATTTT.

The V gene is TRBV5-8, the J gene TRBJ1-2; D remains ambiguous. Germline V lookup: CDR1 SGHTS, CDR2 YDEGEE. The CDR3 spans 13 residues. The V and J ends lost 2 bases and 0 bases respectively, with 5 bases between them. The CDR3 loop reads CASSFQTNYGYTF. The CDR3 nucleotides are TGTGCCAGCAGCTTCCAGACTAACTATGGCTACACCTTC.

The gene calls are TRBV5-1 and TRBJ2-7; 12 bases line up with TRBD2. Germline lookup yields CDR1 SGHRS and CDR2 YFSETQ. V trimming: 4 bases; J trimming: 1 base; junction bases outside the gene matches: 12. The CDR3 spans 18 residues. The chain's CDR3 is CASSLVSSGGAGSYEQYF. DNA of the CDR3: TGCGCCAGCAGCCTTGTCTCTAGCGGGGGGGCCGGTTCCTACGAGCAGTACTTC.

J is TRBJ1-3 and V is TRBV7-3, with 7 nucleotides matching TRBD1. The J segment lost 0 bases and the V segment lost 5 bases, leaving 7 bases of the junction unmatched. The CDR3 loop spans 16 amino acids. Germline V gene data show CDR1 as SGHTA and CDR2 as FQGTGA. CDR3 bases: TGTGCCAGCAGCGCAGATGGGACAGTCTCTGGAAACACCATATATTTT. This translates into CASSADGTVSGNTIYF.

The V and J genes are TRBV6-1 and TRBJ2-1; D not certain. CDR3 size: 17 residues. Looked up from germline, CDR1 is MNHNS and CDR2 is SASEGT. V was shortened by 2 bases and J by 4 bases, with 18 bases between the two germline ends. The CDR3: CASSESPRSTLYNEQFF. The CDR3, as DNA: TGTGCCAGCAGTGAATCCCCAAGGAGTACCCTATACAATGAGCAGTTCTTC.

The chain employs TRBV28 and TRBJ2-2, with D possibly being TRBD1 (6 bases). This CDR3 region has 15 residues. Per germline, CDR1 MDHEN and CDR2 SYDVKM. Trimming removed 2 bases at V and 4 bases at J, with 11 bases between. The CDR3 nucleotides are TGTGCCAGCAGTTTAGGGGGCCGAGCCACCGGGGAGCTGTTTTTT. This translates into CASSLGGRATGELFF.

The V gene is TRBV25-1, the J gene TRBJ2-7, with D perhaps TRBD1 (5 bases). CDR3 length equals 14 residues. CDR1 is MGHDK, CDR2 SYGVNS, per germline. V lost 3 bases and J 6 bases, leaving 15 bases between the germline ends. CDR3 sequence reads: CASSDHRSTGEQYF. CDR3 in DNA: TGTGCCAGCAGTGACCACAGGTCCACGGGCGAGCAGTACTTC.

This CDR3 reads CASSLAWDRGRDSYEQYF. Here the CDR3 DNA reads TGTGCCAGCAGCTTAGCTTGGGACAGGGGACGTGACTCCTACGAGCAGTACTTC. The chain has TRBV7-8 and TRBJ2-7; 10 nucleotides match TRBD1. J was trimmed by 0 bases and V by 0 bases; bases with no gene match: 8. CDR1 SGHVS and CDR2 FQNEAQ come from the germline V gene. The CDR3 covers 18 residues.

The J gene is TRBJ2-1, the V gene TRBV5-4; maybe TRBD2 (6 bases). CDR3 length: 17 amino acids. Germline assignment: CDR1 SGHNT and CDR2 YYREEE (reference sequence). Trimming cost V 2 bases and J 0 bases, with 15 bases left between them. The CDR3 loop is CASSLGVAGSSYNEQFF. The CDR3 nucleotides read TGTGCCAGCAGCTTAGGGGTTGCGGGGAGCTCCTACAATGAGCAGTTCTTC.

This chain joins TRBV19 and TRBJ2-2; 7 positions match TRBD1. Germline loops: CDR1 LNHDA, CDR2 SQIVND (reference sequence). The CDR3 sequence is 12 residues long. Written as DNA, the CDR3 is TGTGCGGGGACAGCGAGCACCGGGGAGCTGTTTTTT. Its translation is CAGTASTGELFF.

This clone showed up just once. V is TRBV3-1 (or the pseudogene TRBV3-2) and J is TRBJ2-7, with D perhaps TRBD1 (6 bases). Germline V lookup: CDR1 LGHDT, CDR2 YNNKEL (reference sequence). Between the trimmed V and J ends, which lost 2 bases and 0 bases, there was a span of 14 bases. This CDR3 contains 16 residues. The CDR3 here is CASSQRSTGRSYEQYF. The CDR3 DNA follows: TGTGCCAGCAGCCAAAGGTCGACAGGACGCTCCTACGAGCAGTACTTC.

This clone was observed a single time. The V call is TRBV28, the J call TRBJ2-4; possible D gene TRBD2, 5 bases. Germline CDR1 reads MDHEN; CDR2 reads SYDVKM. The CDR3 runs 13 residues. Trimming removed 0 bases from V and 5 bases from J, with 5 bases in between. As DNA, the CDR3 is TGTGCCAGCAGTTTATGGGGAGAAAACATTCAGTACTTC. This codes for CASSLWGENIQYF.

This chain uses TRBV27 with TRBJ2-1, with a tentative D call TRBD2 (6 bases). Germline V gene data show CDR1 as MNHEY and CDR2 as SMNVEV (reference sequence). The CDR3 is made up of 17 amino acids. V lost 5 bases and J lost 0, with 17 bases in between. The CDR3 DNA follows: TGTGCCAGCAGTACGTATTCGGGACTCCGCTCCTACAATGAGCAGTTCTTC. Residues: CASSTYSGLRSYNEQFF.

For the CDR3, the DNA is TGTGCCAGCAGCCATATTAGCAAGCAGTTCTTC. This gives the protein CASSHISKQFF. The chain is built from TRBV14 and TRBJ2-1, with D hard to call. The CDR3 consists of 11 residues. Germline V gene data show CDR1 as SGHDN and CDR2 as FVKESK. V was trimmed by 3 bases and J by 11 bases, leaving 8 bases between them.

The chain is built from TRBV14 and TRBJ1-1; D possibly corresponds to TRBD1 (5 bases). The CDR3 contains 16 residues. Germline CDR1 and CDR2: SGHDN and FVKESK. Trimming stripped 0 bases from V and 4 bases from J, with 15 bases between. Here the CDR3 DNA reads TGTGCCAGCAGCCAAGAAGTCAGGGTAAAGGGCACTGAAGCTTTCTTT. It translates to CASSQEVRVKGTEAFF.

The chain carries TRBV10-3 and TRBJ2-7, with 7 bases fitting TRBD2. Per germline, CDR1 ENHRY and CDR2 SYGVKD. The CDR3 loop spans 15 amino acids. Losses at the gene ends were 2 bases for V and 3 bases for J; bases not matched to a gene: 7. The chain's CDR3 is CAISEIRLADYEQYF. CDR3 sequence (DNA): TGTGCCATCAGTGAGATAAGGCTAGCGGACTACGAGCAGTACTTC.

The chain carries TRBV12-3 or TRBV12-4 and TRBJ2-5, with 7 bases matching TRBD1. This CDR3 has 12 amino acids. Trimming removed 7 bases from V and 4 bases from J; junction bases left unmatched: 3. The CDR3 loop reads CASKQGTETQYF. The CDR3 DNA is TGTGCCAGCAAACAGGGGACAGAGACCCAGTACTTC.

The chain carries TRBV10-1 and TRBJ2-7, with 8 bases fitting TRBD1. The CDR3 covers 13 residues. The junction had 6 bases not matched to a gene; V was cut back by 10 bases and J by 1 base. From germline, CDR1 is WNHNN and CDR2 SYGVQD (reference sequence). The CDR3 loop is CANLTGDSYEQYF. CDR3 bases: TGCGCCAACCTGACAGGGGATTCCTACGAGCAGTACTTC.

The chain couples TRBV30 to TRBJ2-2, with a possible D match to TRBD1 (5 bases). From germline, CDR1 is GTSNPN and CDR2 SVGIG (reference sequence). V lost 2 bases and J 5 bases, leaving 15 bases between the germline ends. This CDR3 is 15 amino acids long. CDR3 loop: CAWSRATGATGELFF. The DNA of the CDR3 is TGTGCCTGGAGTCGTGCAACAGGAGCAACCGGGGAGCTGTTTTTT.

The DNA of the CDR3 is TGTGCCAGCAGCTTGGGGCTAGCGGGGGGGGAGACCCAGTACTTC. Translation: CASSLGLAGGETQYF. The chain has TRBV5-5 and TRBJ2-5; 12 bases map to TRBD2. The CDR3 totals 15 residues. J lost 5 bases, V lost 0 bases, and 2 bases had no gene match. Germline CDR1 and CDR2: SGHKS and YYEKEE (reference sequence).

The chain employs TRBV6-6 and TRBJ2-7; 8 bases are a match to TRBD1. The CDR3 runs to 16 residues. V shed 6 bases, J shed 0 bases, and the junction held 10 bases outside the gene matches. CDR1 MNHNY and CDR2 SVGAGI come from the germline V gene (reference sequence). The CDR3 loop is CASSPGTGLLSYEQYF. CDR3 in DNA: TGTGCCAGCAGCCCCGGGACAGGACTCCTCTCCTACGAGCAGTACTTC.

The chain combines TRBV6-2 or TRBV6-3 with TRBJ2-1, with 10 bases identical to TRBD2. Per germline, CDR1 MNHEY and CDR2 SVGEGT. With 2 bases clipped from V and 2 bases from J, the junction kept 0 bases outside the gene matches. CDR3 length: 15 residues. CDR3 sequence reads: CASSYLAGAYNEQFF. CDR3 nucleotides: TGTGCCAGCAGTTACCTAGCGGGGGCCTACAATGAGCAGTTCTTC.

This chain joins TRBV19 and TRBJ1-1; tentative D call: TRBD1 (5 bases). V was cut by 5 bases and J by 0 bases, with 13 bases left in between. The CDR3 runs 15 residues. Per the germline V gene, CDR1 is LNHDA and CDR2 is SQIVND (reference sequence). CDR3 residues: CASSQYAGMNTEAFF. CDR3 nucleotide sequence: TGTGCCAGTAGTCAGTACGCAGGGATGAACACTGAAGCTTTCTTT.

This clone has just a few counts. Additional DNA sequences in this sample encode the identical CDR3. DNA for the CDR3: TGTGCCAGCAGCCCGGGACTTAGCACAGATACGCAGTATTTT. As protein: CASSPGLSTDTQYF. This chain uses TRBV7-3 with TRBJ2-3; D perhaps matches TRBD2 (6 bases). This CDR3 is built from 14 residues. Trimming removed 5 bases at V and 0 bases at J, with 9 bases between. In germline, CDR1 is SGHTA, CDR2 FQGTGA.

DNA for the CDR3: TGTGCCAGCAGCCCCATGATGGCCGATACGCAGTATTTT. It encodes CASSPMMADTQYF. This chain uses TRBV7-9 with TRBJ2-3; no definite D call. V lost 5 bases to trimming and J lost 6 bases, with 12 bases between them. Germline-derived CDR1 and CDR2 are SEHNR and FQNEAQ (reference sequence). CDR3 length equals 13 residues. The whole variable domain, remainder taken from reference TRBV7-9 and TRBJ2-3, is DTGVSQNPRHKITKRGQNVTFRCDPISEHNRLYWYRQTLGQGPEFLTYFQNEAQLEKSRLLSDRFSAERPKGSFSTLEIQRTEQGDSAMYLCASSPMMADTQYFGPGTRLTVL.

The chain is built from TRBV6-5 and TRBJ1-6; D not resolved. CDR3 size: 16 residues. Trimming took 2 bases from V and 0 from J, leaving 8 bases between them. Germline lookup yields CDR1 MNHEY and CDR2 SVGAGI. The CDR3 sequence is CASSYDRSSYNSPLHF. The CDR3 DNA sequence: TGTGCCAGCAGTTACGACCGGAGCTCCTATAATTCACCCCTCCACTTT.

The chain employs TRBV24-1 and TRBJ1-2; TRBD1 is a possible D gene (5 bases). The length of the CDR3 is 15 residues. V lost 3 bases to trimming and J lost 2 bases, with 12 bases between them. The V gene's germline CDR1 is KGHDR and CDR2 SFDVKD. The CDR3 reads CATSDGAGSNYGYTF. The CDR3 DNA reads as TGTGCCACCAGTGATGGGGCAGGATCGAACTATGGCTACACCTTC.